This T cell receptor (beta chain) comes out of a study of CD8 T cells in ankylosing spondylitis. Study-wide points: Ankylosing spondylitis blood appeared to carry a characteristic TCR beta motif of fewer than 10 highly homologous variants. As reported, disease-linked clones showed significant enrichment in matched ankylosing spondylitis synovial fluid.

This CDR3 spans 15 amino acids. The V end was cut by 0 bases, the J end by 2 bases, with 8 bases between. Germline CDR1 and CDR2: MNHEY and SVGEGT. TCR beta libraries were made by quantitative 5'-RACE with molecular barcodes. TCRdb analysed the 5' RACE reads with MiXCR anew, one entry per CDR3 protein. The data contain fewer than 400,000 distinct CDR3 sequences, around 7.6% of them singletons. This clonotype was observed many times. The antigen is undetermined. J is TRBJ2-1 and V is TRBV6-2 or TRBV6-3; D is uncertain. This receptor was taken from a male donor with ankylosing spondylitis. The specimen was blood, either unsorted or a sorted T cell fraction (not recorded which). CDR3 bases: TGTGCCAGCAGTTACTCCTCTCTCGCCTACAATGAGCAGTTCTTC. It translates to CASSYSSLAYNEQFF.